These T cell receptor beta chains were read from a single sample in a study of T cell repertoires in aging, cancer and after chemotherapy. TCRdb reprocessed the multiplex PCR reads with MiXCR, giving one entry per CDR3 protein. The table records 9,900 or so distinct CDR3 sequences, 25% of them present only once. Sequenced: blood. The receptors shown here come from a human donor in good health. The CDR3 runs from the conserved cysteine through the conserved F or W. Fields, in order: D gene, clone size, J gene, V gene, CDR3 protein, CDR3 DNA. D genes are given only for firm matches. Where a row states a size, it is once, few, many or the class of an expanded clone; other rows omit it.

D: -
size: -
J: TRBJ2-5
V: TRBV20-1
CDR3: CSARVGGGQETQYF
DNA: TGCAGTGCTAGAGTAGGGGGGGGACAAGAGACCCAGTACTTC

D: TRBD1
size: -
J: TRBJ2-7
V: TRBV19
CDR3: CASSIGQGYEQYF
DNA: TGTGCCAGTAGTATCGGACAGGGCTACGAGCAGTACTTC

D: -
size: medium-sized
J: TRBJ1-6
V: TRBV6-1
CDR3: CASTETARAGNSPLHF
DNA: TGTGCCAGCACCGAAACGGCACGGGCGGGCAATTCACCCCTCCACTTT

D: -
size: -
J: TRBJ2-2
V: TRBV24-1
CDR3: CATSDLTTSDGELFF
DNA: TGTGCCACCAGTGACCTGACGACTAGTGACGGGGAGCTGTTTTTT

D: TRBD1
size: medium-sized
J: TRBJ2-7
V: TRBV6-1
CDR3: CASSDTGGRPYEQYF
DNA: TGTGCCAGCAGTGATACAGGGGGGCGGCCCTACGAGCAGTACTTC

D: -
size: few
J: TRBJ2-5
V: TRBV7-2
CDR3: CASLPGHDWETQYF
DNA: TGTGCCAGCCTACCCGGCCATGATTGGGAGACCCAGTACTTC

D: TRBD1
size: -
J: TRBJ2-7
V: TRBV5-1
CDR3: CASSPAQGATYEQYF
DNA: TGCGCCAGCAGCCCGGCACAGGGGGCAACATACGAGCAGTACTTC

D: -
size: -
J: TRBJ1-1
V: TRBV7-3
CDR3: CASSDGVGTEAFF
DNA: TGTGCCAGCAGTGATGGGGTGGGCACTGAAGCTTTCTTT

D: -
size: -
J: TRBJ1-5
V: TRBV10-1
CDR3: CASSEPHGGGRNQPQHF
DNA: TGCGCCAGCAGTGAGCCGCATGGAGGGGGTCGCAATCAGCCCCAGCATTTT

D: -
size: -
J: TRBJ2-1
V: TRBV7-3
CDR3: CASSASPGLGYNEQFF
DNA: TGTGCCAGCAGCGCCTCCCCGGGACTGGGGTACAATGAGCAGTTCTTC

D: -
size: -
J: TRBJ2-2
V: TRBV6-2/TRBV6-3
CDR3: CASSYGKKTGELFF
DNA: TGTGCCAGCAGTTACGGGAAAAAGACCGGGGAGCTGTTTTTT

D: -
size: medium-sized
J: TRBJ1-5
V: TRBV15
CDR3: CATSRPTGLLNQPQHF
DNA: TGTGCCACCAGCAGGCCAACAGGGTTGCTAAATCAGCCCCAGCATTTT

D: TRBD1
size: -
J: TRBJ2-2
V: TRBV20-1
CDR3: CSARDPKRQGPGELFF
DNA: TGCAGTGCTAGAGACCCAAAAAGACAGGGGCCCGGGGAGCTGTTTTTT

D: -
size: -
J: TRBJ2-1
V: TRBV11-1
CDR3: CASSLSGSIYNEQFF
DNA: TGTGCCAGCAGCTTAAGTGGGTCCATCTACAATGAGCAGTTCTTC

D: -
size: -
J: TRBJ2-3
V: TRBV9
CDR3: CASSPPGTSGAQYF
DNA: TGTGCCAGCAGCCCGCCCGGGACTTCCGGCGCGCAGTATTTT

D: TRBD2
size: -
J: TRBJ2-3
V: TRBV7-9
CDR3: CASSLTSGRATDTQYF
DNA: TGTGCCAGCAGCTTGACTAGCGGGAGGGCCACAGATACGCAGTATTTT

D: TRBD2
size: -
J: TRBJ2-1
V: TRBV12-3/TRBV12-4
CDR3: CASSISGDLYNEQFF
DNA: TGTGCCAGCAGTATTAGCGGGGACTTATACAATGAGCAGTTCTTC

D: TRBD1
size: few
J: TRBJ2-7
V: TRBV12-3/TRBV12-4
CDR3: CASSSPGQGFYEQYF
DNA: TGTGCCAGCAGTTCACCGGGACAGGGATTCTACGAGCAGTACTTC

D: TRBD1
size: -
J: TRBJ1-2
V: TRBV7-9
CDR3: CVSSHMRGRTGDGYTF
DNA: TGTGTCAGCAGCCACATGAGAGGACGGACAGGGGATGGCTACACCTTC

D: TRBD2
size: -
J: TRBJ2-5
V: TRBV19
CDR3: CASSRLSGSQETQYF
DNA: TGTGCCAGTAGTAGACTTAGCGGGAGTCAAGAGACCCAGTACTTC

D: -
size: -
J: TRBJ2-1
V: TRBV12-3/TRBV12-4
CDR3: CASSLGETEQFF
DNA: TGTGCCAGCAGTTTAGGCGAGACTGAGCAGTTCTTC

D: TRBD1
size: -
J: TRBJ1-1
V: TRBV15
CDR3: CATSRDDGTASSTEAFF
DNA: TGTGCCACCAGCAGAGATGACGGGACAGCCAGTAGTACTGAAGCTTTCTTT

D: -
size: few
J: TRBJ2-4
V: TRBV19
CDR3: CARTFLAKNIQYF
DNA: TGTGCCAGGACCTTCCTCGCCAAAAACATTCAGTACTTC

D: -
size: medium-sized
J: TRBJ2-7
V: TRBV11-1
CDR3: CASSYQGYEQYF
DNA: TGTGCCAGCAGTTACCAAGGCTACGAGCAGTACTTC

D: -
size: once
J: TRBJ2-1
V: TRBV7-2
CDR3: CASSVDTTYSYNEQFF
DNA: TGTGCCAGCAGCGTAGACACTACTTACAGCTACAATGAGCAGTTCTTC

D: -
size: medium-sized
J: TRBJ2-7
V: TRBV27
CDR3: CASSLRGGTTTYEQYF
DNA: TGTGCCAGCAGTCTACGAGGGGGTACAACGACCTACGAGCAGTACTTC

D: -
size: -
J: TRBJ2-7
V: TRBV6-2/TRBV6-3
CDR3: CASSYSILEPSYEQYF
DNA: TGTGCCAGCAGTTACTCGATCTTGGAGCCGTCCTACGAGCAGTACTTC

D: -
size: -
J: TRBJ2-7
V: TRBV20-1
CDR3: CSASGMSSYNEQYF
DNA: TGCAGTGCTAGCGGGATGAGCTCCTACAATGAGCAGTACTTC

D: -
size: -
J: TRBJ2-7
V: TRBV28
CDR3: CASSEVLSYEQYF
DNA: TGTGCCAGCAGCGAGGTCCTCTCCTACGAGCAGTACTTC

D: -
size: medium-sized
J: TRBJ1-4
V: TRBV30
CDR3: CAWRMDDEKLFF
DNA: TGTGCCTGGAGAATGGATGATGAAAAACTGTTTTTT

D: TRBD2
size: -
J: TRBJ2-3
V: TRBV7-2
CDR3: CASSPGLAVGADTQYF
DNA: TGTGCCAGCAGCCCGGGACTAGCGGTGGGGGCAGATACGCAGTATTTT

D: -
size: few
J: TRBJ2-7
V: TRBV7-9
CDR3: CASTGGTVENYEQYF
DNA: TGTGCCAGCACCGGAGGGACAGTCGAAAACTACGAGCAGTACTTC

D: -
size: -
J: TRBJ1-1
V: TRBV14
CDR3: CASSQEMATPRGTEAFF
DNA: TGTGCCAGCAGCCAAGAAATGGCGACCCCGAGGGGAACTGAAGCTTTCTTT

D: -
size: medium-sized
J: TRBJ1-1
V: TRBV29-1
CDR3: CSVRSNTEAFF
DNA: TGCAGCGTTCGGTCGAACACTGAAGCTTTCTTT

D: -
size: -
J: TRBJ2-3
V: TRBV25-1
CDR3: CASSEEDRQYDTQYF
DNA: TGTGCCAGCAGTGAAGAGGACAGACAATACGATACGCAGTATTTT

D: TRBD1
size: medium-sized
J: TRBJ1-3
V: TRBV7-9
CDR3: CASSGQGVGNTIYF
DNA: TGTGCCAGCAGCGGACAGGGTGTCGGAAACACCATATATTTT

D: -
size: few
J: TRBJ2-7
V: TRBV20-1
CDR3: CSASLWDGSYEQYF
DNA: TGCAGTGCTAGCCTCTGGGACGGCTCCTACGAGCAGTACTTC

D: -
size: medium-sized
J: TRBJ2-7
V: TRBV6-1
CDR3: CASSERASGGSYEQYF
DNA: TGTGCCAGCAGTGAGCGCGCCAGCGGAGGTAGCTACGAGCAGTACTTC

D: TRBD2
size: -
J: TRBJ2-2
V: TRBV6-4
CDR3: CASQVRTSESNTGELFF
DNA: TGTGCCAGCCAAGTCCGGACTAGCGAATCGAACACCGGGGAGCTGTTTTTT

D: -
size: few
J: TRBJ2-3
V: TRBV24-1
CDR3: CATSGPGGTATDTQYF
DNA: TGTGCCACCAGTGGCCCCGGGGGTACCGCCACAGATACGCAGTATTTT

D: -
size: -
J: TRBJ1-3
V: TRBV6-5
CDR3: CVSSEAGSSGNTIYF
DNA: TGTGTCAGCAGTGAAGCCGGGAGCTCTGGAAACACCATATATTTT

D: TRBD1
size: medium-sized
J: TRBJ1-2
V: TRBV6-1
CDR3: CASDGTGHGYTF
DNA: TGTGCCAGCGACGGGACAGGACATGGCTACACCTTC

D: -
size: few
J: TRBJ1-5
V: TRBV6-5
CDR3: CASSEMEGASNQPQHF
DNA: TGTGCCAGCAGTGAAATGGAAGGGGCGAGCAATCAGCCCCAGCATTTT

D: -
size: -
J: TRBJ2-3
V: TRBV19
CDR3: CASGGQRTDTQYF
DNA: TGTGCCAGTGGAGGACAGCGCACAGATACGCAGTATTTT

D: -
size: -
J: TRBJ2-1
V: TRBV7-9
CDR3: CASTGRRGPYNEQFF
DNA: TGTGCCAGCACTGGAAGGCGGGGGCCCTACAATGAGCAGTTCTTC

D: TRBD1
size: -
J: TRBJ2-5
V: TRBV30
CDR3: CAWRRTGKETQYF
DNA: TGTGCCTGGAGAAGGACAGGGAAAGAGACCCAGTACTTC

D: TRBD1
size: -
J: TRBJ2-3
V: TRBV27
CDR3: CASSQPTGEWADTQYF
DNA: TGTGCCAGCAGTCAACCTACAGGGGAGTGGGCAGATACGCAGTATTTT

D: -
size: few
J: TRBJ2-3
V: TRBV7-9
CDR3: CASSPPGYESTDTQYF
DNA: TGTGCCAGCAGCCCGCCGGGGTACGAAAGCACAGATACGCAGTATTTT

D: -
size: -
J: TRBJ2-6
V: TRBV12-3/TRBV12-4
CDR3: CASILTGANVLTF
DNA: TGTGCCAGCATCCTAACTGGGGCCAACGTCCTGACTTTC

D: -
size: -
J: TRBJ1-1
V: TRBV12-3/TRBV12-4
CDR3: CASSLTAINTEAFF
DNA: TGTGCCAGCAGTTTAACAGCCATAAACACTGAAGCTTTCTTT

D: TRBD1
size: few
J: TRBJ2-2
V: TRBV6-4
CDR3: CASSESGTELTGELFF
DNA: TGTGCCAGCAGTGAATCGGGGACAGAACTCACCGGGGAGCTGTTTTTT

D: -
size: -
J: TRBJ2-1
V: TRBV28
CDR3: CASSPGTMVNEQFF
DNA: TGTGCCAGCAGCCCCGGGACAATGGTCAATGAGCAGTTCTTC

D: TRBD2
size: few
J: TRBJ2-1
V: TRBV28
CDR3: CASSPQGPAGGRYNEQFF
DNA: TGTGCCAGCAGTCCCCAGGGCCCAGCGGGAGGGCGTTACAATGAGCAGTTCTTC

D: -
size: few
J: TRBJ1-5
V: TRBV6-1
CDR3: CASSEPAGPVSNQPQHF
DNA: TGTGCCAGCAGTGAACCTGCCGGCCCCGTTAGCAATCAGCCCCAGCATTTT

D: -
size: medium-sized
J: TRBJ1-2
V: TRBV6-5
CDR3: CASRTNYGYTF
DNA: TGTGCCAGCAGGACAAACTATGGCTACACCTTC